This section outlines one TCR beta chain sequence together with its context. Its specificity is not known. The data were obtained in a study of OX40 agonist ivuxolimab in advanced cancers. Overall study: Each patient was given ivuxolimab into a vein every 2 weeks, at 0.01 to 10 mg/kg. Study outcomes and limitations: Not determined was the antigen specificity of the expanded peripheral T cells. Individuals who were partial responders at 0.1-3.0 mg/kg had clonal expansion that ranked among the lowest.

The V and J ends lost 5 bases and 5 bases respectively, with 12 bases between them. The V gene's germline CDR1 is LNHDA and CDR2 SQIVND (reference sequence). The CDR3 is made up of 13 amino acids. Using immunoSEQ multiplex PCR, the repertoire was profiled, and TCRdb retains in-frame clones only, with some absent. This table holds approximately 76,000 clones, roughly 90% found once. This receptor was taken from an adult with an advanced solid tumor such as melanoma, head and neck, liver or kidney cancer. The material was CD4+ or CD8+ T cells sorted from blood, obtained in a trial of the OX40 agonist ivuxolimab. This chain links TRBV19 with TRBJ1-1; D remains ambiguous. CDR3 nucleotide sequence: TGTGCCAGTAGTCCCGAGGGCGGGACTGAAGCTTTCTTT. Translated, it gives CASSPEGGTEAFF. Based on the CDR3 plus reference TRBV19 and TRBJ1-1, the full variable domain is DGGITQSPKYLFRKEGQNVTLSCEQNLNHDAMYWYRQDPGQGLRLIYYSQIVNDFQKGDIAEGYSVSREKKESFPLTVTSAQKNPTAFYLCASSPEGGTEAFFGQGTRLTVV.